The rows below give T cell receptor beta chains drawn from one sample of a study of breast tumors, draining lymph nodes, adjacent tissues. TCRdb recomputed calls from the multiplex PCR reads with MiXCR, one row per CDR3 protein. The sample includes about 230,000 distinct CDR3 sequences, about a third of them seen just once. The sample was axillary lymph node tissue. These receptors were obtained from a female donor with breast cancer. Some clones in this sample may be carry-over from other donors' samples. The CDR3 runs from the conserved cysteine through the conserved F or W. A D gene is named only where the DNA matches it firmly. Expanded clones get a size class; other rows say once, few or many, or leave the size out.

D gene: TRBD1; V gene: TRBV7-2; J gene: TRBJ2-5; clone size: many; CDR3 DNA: TGTGCCAGCAGCCCGAGGGACAGGGGGCGGGAGACCCAGTACTTC; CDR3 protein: CASSPRDRGRETQYF
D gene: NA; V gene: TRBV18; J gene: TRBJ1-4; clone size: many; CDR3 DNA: TGTGCCAGCTCACCACATTCGAATGAAAAACTGTTTTTT; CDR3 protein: CASSPHSNEKLFF
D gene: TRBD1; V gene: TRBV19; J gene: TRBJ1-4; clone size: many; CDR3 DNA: TGTGCCAGTAGTACTCGGGACAGCGCTTTTAGACTGTTTTTT; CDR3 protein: CASSTRDSAFRLFF
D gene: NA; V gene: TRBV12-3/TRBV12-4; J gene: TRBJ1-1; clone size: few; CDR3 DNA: TGTGCCAGCCGGGACCGCGGTGACGCTTTCTTT; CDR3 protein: CASRDRGDAFF
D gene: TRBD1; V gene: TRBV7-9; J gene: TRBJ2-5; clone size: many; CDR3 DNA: TGTGCCAGCAGCAAGGACAGGATCAAAGAGACCCAGTACTTC; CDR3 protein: CASSKDRIKETQYF
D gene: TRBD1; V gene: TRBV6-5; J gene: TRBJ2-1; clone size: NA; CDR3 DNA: TGTGCCAGCAGCCTTACCGGGACAGGGGGCAATGAGCAGTTCTTC; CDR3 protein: CASSLTGTGGNEQFF
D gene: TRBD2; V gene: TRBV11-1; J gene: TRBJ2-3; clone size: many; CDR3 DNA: TGTGCCAGCAGCTTAGCGACTAGCGCAAGCACAGATACGCAGTATTTT; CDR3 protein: CASSLATSASTDTQYF
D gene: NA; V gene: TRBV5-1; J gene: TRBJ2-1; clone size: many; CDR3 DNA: TGCGCCAGCAGCTACCCCAACGTACGGAGTGAGCAGTTCTTC; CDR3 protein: CASSYPNVRSEQFF
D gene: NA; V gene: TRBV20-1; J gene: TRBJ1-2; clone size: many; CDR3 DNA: TGCAGTGCACCAGCGGCCTTGCTCTATGGCTACACCTTC; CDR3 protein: CSAPAALLYGYTF
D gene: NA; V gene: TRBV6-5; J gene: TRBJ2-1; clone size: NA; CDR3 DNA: TGTGCCAGCAGTTACGTTAGCTCGTCCTACAATGAGCAGTTCTTC; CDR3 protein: CASSYVSSSYNEQFF
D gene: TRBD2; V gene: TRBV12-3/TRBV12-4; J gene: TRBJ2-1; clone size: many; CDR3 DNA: TGTGCCAGCAGTGGACTAGCAATTTCGTATGAGCAGTTCTTC; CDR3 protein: CASSGLAISYEQFF
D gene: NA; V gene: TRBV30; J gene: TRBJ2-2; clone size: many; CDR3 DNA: TGTGCCTGGAGTGCAAGCTCCGGGGAGCTGTTTTTT; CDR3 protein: CAWSASSGELFF
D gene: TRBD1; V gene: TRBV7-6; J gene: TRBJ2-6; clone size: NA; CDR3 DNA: TGTGCCAGCAGCTTGACAGGGGGCTTTGGGGCCAACGTCCTGACTTTC; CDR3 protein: CASSLTGGFGANVLTF
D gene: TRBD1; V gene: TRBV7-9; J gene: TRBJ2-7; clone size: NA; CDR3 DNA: TGTGCCAGCAGCCCAGCCCGCACTAGGACAGGGGGCTACGAGCAGTACTTC; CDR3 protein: CASSPARTRTGGYEQYF
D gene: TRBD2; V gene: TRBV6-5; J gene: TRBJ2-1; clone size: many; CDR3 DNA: TGTGCCAGCAGTTACGGGACTAGCTATGAGCAGTTCTTC; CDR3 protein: CASSYGTSYEQFF
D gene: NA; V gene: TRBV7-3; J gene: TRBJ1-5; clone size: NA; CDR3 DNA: TGTGCCAGCAGCTTGGGGGTAAACAATCAGCCCCAGCATTTT; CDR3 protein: CASSLGVNNQPQHF
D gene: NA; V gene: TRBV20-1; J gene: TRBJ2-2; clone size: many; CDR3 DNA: TGCAGTGCTAGAGCCCGAGGGGGCACCGGGGAGCTGTTTTTT; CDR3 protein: CSARARGGTGELFF
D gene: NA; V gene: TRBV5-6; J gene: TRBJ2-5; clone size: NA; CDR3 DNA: TGTGCCAGCAGCCCCCCCGATGCGCGACAAGAGGCCCAGTACTTC; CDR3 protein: CASSPPDARQEAQYF
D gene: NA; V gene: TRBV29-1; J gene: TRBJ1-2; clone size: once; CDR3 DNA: TGCAGCGTTGAAGAGAGTCCGGAGGGGAACTATGGCTACACCTTC; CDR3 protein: CSVEESPEGNYGYTF
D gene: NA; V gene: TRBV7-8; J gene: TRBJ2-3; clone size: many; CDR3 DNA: TGTGCCAGCAGCCCCGGGGCCCCGCGGACAGATACGCAGTATTTT; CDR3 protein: CASSPGAPRTDTQYF
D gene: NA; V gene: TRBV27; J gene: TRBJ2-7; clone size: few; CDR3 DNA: TGTGCCAGCAGTTTAGAGCCTGGCAACTACTACGAGCAGTACTTC; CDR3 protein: CASSLEPGNYYEQYF
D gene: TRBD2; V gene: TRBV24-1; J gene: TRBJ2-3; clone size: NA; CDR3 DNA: TGTGCCACCAGTTCCGGTAATAGCGGGAGTGGGCAGTATTTT; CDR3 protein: CATSSGNSGSGQYF
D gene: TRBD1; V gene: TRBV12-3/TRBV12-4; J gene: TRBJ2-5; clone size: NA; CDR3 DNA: TGTGCCAGCAGTTACCGGCAGGGGGTCCAAGAGACCCAGTACTTC; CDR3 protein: CASSYRQGVQETQYF
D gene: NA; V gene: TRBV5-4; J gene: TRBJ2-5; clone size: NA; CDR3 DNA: TGTGCCAGCAGCCTCCTGGGGCTCGGGGGCCGTGACCAAGAGACCCAGTACTTC; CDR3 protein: CASSLLGLGGRDQETQYF
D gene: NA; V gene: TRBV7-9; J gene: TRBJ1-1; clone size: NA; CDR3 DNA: TGTGCCAGCAGGTTGGACTTTGAAGCTTTCTTT; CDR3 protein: CASRLDFEAFF
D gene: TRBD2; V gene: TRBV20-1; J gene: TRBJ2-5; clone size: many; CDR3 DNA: TGCAGTGCTAGAGATTGGGCGGGAGGGAGGGAGACCCAGTACTTC; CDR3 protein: CSARDWAGGRETQYF
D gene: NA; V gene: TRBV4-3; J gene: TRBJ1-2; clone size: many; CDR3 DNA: TGCGCCAGCAGCCAAGATCTAGGGTTAAACTATGGCTACACCTTC; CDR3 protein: CASSQDLGLNYGYTF
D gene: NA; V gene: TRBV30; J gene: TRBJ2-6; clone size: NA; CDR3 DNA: TGTGCCTGGAGTGTGCCCCGGGACTCTGGGGCCAACGTCCTGACTTTC; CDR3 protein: CAWSVPRDSGANVLTF
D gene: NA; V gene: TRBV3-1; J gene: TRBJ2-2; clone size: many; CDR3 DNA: TGTGCCAGCAGCCATCCAACGAACACCGGGGAGCTGTTTTTT; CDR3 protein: CASSHPTNTGELFF
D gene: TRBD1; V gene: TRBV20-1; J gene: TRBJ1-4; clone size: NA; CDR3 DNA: TGCAGTGCTAGAGGGTCGGGACAGGGAGCGGCTAATGAAAAACTGTTTTTT; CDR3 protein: CSARGSGQGAANEKLFF
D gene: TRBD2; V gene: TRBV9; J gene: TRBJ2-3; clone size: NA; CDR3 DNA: TGTGCCAGCAGCCCACGACTAGCGGGAGTTGTGGCTACGCAGTATTTT; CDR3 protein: CASSPRLAGVVATQYF
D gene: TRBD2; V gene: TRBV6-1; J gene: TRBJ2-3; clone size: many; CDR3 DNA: TGTGCCAGCAGTGGGGGACTAGCGGGAATCACAGATACGCAGTATTTT; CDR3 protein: CASSGGLAGITDTQYF
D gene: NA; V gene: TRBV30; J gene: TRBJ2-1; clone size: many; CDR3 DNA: TGTGCCTGGGATCCGGGACCCTTAAATCTCAATGAGCAGTTCTTC; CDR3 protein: CAWDPGPLNLNEQFF
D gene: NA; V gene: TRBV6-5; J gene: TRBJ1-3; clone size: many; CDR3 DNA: TGTGCCAGCAGTTACACGGGACTGGCAGGAAACACCATATATTTT; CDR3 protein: CASSYTGLAGNTIYF